This T cell receptor (beta chain) was sequenced in a study of blood T cell repertoires in COVID-19. Across the whole study: The United States, Italy and Spain supplied acute and convalescent COVID-19 samples. T cells, B-cell-depleted T cells, or PBMCs supplied cDNA or gDNA.

Original processing notes: It was from reference gene primer amplification that nucleated cell counts were estimated. Sequenced by immunoSEQ multiplex PCR; TCRdb stores in-frame clones only, minus some. V and J calls and clone size come straight from that table; D and trimming were deduced from the DNA. Of 120,000 or so clones in the sample, 65% to 85% are singletons; the top ten hold more than 5%. The CDR3 has 14 amino acids. Germline V gene lookup returns CDR1 SGHRS and CDR2 YFSETQ. V shed 4 bases and J 3 bases; nucleotides not matched to a gene: 3. The rearrangement links TRBV5-1 to TRBJ2-1; 8 bases fit TRBD2. The source of this sequence is a man aged 80 or over with active or convalescent COVID-19. The sample was peripheral blood. CDR3 residues: CASSPGGGYNEQFF. CDR3 bases: TGCGCCAGCAGCCCCGGGGGGGGCTACAATGAGCAGTTCTTC.